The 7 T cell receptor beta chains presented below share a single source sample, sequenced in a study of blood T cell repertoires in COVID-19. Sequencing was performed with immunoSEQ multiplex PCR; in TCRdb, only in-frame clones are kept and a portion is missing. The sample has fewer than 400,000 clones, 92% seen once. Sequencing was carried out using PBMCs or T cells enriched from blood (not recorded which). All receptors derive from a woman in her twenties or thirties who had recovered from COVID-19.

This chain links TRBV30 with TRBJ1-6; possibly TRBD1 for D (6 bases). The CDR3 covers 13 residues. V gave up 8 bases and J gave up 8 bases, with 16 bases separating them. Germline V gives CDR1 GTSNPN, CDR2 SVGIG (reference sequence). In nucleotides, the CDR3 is TGTGCCACTAGAACAGGGTTGCATTCACCCCTCCACTTT. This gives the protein CATRTGLHSPLHF.

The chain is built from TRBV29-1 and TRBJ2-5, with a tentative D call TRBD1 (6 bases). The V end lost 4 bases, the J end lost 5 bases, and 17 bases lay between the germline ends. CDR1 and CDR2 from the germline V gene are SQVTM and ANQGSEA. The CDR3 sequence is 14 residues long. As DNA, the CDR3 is TGCAGCGTTGGTTGGGACACCTCCTCCGAGACCCAGTACTTC. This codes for CSVGWDTSSETQYF.

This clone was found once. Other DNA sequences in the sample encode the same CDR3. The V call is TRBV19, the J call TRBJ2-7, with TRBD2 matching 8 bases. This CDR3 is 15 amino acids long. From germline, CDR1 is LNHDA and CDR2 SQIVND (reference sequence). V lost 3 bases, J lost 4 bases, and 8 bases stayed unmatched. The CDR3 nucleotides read TGTGCCAGTAGTATCCTCGGGACTAGTTCTTACGAGCAGTACTTC. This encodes CASSILGTSSYEQYF.

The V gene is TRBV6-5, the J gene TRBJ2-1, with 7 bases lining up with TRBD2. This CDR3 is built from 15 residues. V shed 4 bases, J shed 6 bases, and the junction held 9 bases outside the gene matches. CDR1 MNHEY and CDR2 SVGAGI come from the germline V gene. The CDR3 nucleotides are TGTGCCAGCAGTTCCGACGGGACTATCCCCAATGAGCAGTTCTTC. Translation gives CASSSDGTIPNEQFF.

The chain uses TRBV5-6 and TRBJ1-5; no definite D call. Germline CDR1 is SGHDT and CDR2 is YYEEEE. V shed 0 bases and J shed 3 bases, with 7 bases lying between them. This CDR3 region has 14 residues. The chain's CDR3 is CASSLAGNNQPQHF. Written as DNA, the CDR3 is TGTGCCAGCAGCTTGGCAGGAAACAATCAGCCCCAGCATTTT.

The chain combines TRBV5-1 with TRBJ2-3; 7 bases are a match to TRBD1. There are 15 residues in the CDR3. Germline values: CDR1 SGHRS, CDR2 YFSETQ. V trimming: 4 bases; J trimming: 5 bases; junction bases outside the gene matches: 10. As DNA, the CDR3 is TGCGCCAGCAGCCCCGACAGGGTGCGTGAAGATACGCAGTATTTT. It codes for CASSPDRVREDTQYF.

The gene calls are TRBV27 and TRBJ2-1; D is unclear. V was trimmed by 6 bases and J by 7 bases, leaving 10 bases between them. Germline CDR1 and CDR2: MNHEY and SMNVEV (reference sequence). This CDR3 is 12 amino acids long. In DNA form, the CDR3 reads TGTGCCAGCAGCCTTACAGAGAATGAGCAGTTCTTC. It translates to CASSLTENEQFF.